A single sample gave rise to the 20 T cell receptor beta chains below, sequenced in a study of STAT5B mutations in CD4+ large granular lymphocyte leukemia. Profiled with immunoSEQ multiplex PCR; TCRdb holds only in-frame clones, not every one. The repertoire holds some 45,000 clones, approximately 86% seen once, with less than 3% in the top ten. The sample was CD4+ T cells from blood buffy coats. All receptors derive from a human donor in good health.

DNA for the CDR3: TGTGCCAGCAGCTTGGGGGTGGGGGGCACTGAAGCTTTCTTT. Translated: CASSLGVGGTEAFF. The chain is built from TRBV7-2 and TRBJ1-1; D may be TRBD1 (5 bases). V shed 3 bases and J shed 4 bases, with 12 bases lying between them. The CDR3 is made up of 14 amino acids. Germline V gene sequence: CDR1 SGHTA, CDR2 FQGNSA.

V usage is TRBV5-1 and J usage is TRBJ2-3, with 10 bases fitting TRBD2. The CDR3 extends over 15 amino acids. Germline loops: CDR1 SGHRS, CDR2 YFSETQ. The V segment lost 0 bases and the J segment 9 bases; nucleotides outside the gene matches: 7. CDR3 DNA: TGCGCCAGCAGCTTGGCGGAGCGGGAGGGCAGCACGCAGTATTTT. Translating gives CASSLAEREGSTQYF.

The count of this clone is one. The chain is built from TRBV27 and TRBJ2-3; 9 bases fit TRBD2. The CDR3 covers 15 residues. Germline V CDR1 and CDR2: MNHEY, SMNVEV (reference sequence). Trimming at V came to 1 base and at J to 5 bases, leaving 4 bases not matched to a gene. The CDR3 DNA follows: TGTGCCAGCAGTTTATTGGCGGGAGGGGGAGATACGCAGTATTTT. This codes for CASSLLAGGGDTQYF.

The J gene is TRBJ2-4, the V gene TRBV4-2; D unclear. V lost 3 bases, J lost 5 bases, and 14 bases lay in between. The CDR3 is 15 residues long. Germline assignment: CDR1 LGHNA and CDR2 YNFKEQ. The CDR3 bases are TGTGCCAGCAGCCAGGGGAACTCCCCTGAAAACATTCAGTACTTC. The encoded protein is CASSQGNSPENIQYF.

This chain joins TRBV7-6 and TRBJ2-1; D ambiguous. CDR3 length equals 15 residues. The germline V gene encodes CDR1 SGHVS and CDR2 FNYEAQ. V was pared by 1 base and J by 3 bases, with 10 bases between. CDR3 sequence reads: CASSLGPANYNEQFF. CDR3 coding DNA: TGTGCCAGCAGCTTAGGGCCAGCTAACTACAATGAGCAGTTCTTC.

The V and J genes are TRBV7-2 and TRBJ1-4; 9 bases align to TRBD1. This CDR3 has 16 residues. J was trimmed by 5 bases and V by 2 bases; bases with no gene match: 6. Looked up from germline, CDR1 is SGHTA and CDR2 is FQGNSA. This CDR3 is CASSLWGGTGNEKLFF. CDR3 coding DNA: TGTGCCAGCAGCTTATGGGGCGGGACAGGGAATGAAAAACTGTTTTTT.

The chain links TRBV5-1 to TRBJ2-7; the D call may be TRBD1 or TRBD2 (5 bases each). Looked up from germline, CDR1 is SGHRS and CDR2 is YFSETQ. The germline V and J ends were trimmed by 6 bases and 0 bases, with 13 bases remaining between them. This CDR3 spans 14 amino acids. The CDR3 spells CASKHPGSSYEQYF. The CDR3 region has the DNA TGCGCCAGCAAACACCCAGGGAGCTCCTACGAGCAGTACTTC.

The chain employs TRBV27 and TRBJ1-2; 8 bases are a match to TRBD1. J lost 7 bases, V lost 2 bases, and 3 bases had no gene match. This CDR3 spans 13 amino acids. Germline CDR1 and CDR2: MNHEY and SMNVEV (reference sequence). Written as DNA, the CDR3 is TGTGCCAGCAGTTTAACGACAGGGGTTGGCTACACCTTC. Encoded protein: CASSLTTGVGYTF.

This clone was detected only a few times. The chain employs TRBV30 and TRBJ1-5; D might be TRBD1 (5 bases). This CDR3 is built from 15 residues. The V end was cut by 0 bases, the J end by 4 bases, with 13 bases between. Germline V CDR1 and CDR2: GTSNPN, SVGIG (reference sequence). The CDR3 sequence is CAWSVSGRKNQPQHF. The DNA of the CDR3 is TGTGCCTGGAGTGTGTCAGGGCGGAAAAATCAGCCCCAGCATTTT. Variable domain in full (rest from reference TRBV30 and TRBJ1-5): SQTIHQWPATLVQPVGSPLSLECTVEGTSNPNLYWYRQAAGRGLQLLFYSVGIGQISSEVPQNLSASRPQDRQFILSSKKLLLSDSGFYLCAWSVSGRKNQPQHFGDGTRLSIL.

The rearrangement joins TRBV4-3 to TRBJ2-1, with 9 bases identical to TRBD2. This CDR3 has 14 amino acids. J gave up 11 bases and V 0 bases, and 5 bases lay outside the gene matches. Germline V gene lookup returns CDR1 LGHNA and CDR2 YSLEER. The CDR3 region is CASSQDGREGQQFF. In DNA, the CDR3 is TGCGCCAGCAGCCAAGATGGGCGGGAGGGCCAGCAGTTCTTC.

Only a few counts were recorded for this clone. The J gene is TRBJ2-5, the V gene TRBV7-6; the D call may be TRBD1 or TRBD2 (6 bases each). V shed 5 bases and J shed 3 bases, with 13 bases lying between them. Germline assignment: CDR1 SGHVS and CDR2 FNYEAQ. There are 14 residues in the CDR3. The CDR3 sequence: CASSKRGPKETQYF. For the CDR3, the DNA is TGTGCCAGCAGCAAACGGGGGCCTAAAGAGACCCAGTACTTC.

The rearrangement links TRBV7-2 to TRBJ2-5; D unresolved. The ends were cut back, 4 bases at V and 5 bases at J, with 8 bases in the middle. This CDR3 region has 12 residues. CDR1 SGHTA and CDR2 FQGNSA come from the germline V gene. In DNA form, the CDR3 reads TGTGCCAGCAGCTCCCCCTCGGAGACCCAGTACTTC. Translating gives CASSSPSETQYF.

This chain joins TRBV30 and TRBJ1-6, with 7 bases matching TRBD1. Trimming took 1 base from V and 2 from J; bases not matched to a gene: 5. CDR1 and CDR2 (germline): GTSNPN, SVGIG (reference sequence). This CDR3 has 16 amino acids. The CDR3 DNA reads as TGTGCCTGGAGTGGGGCAGGGGGTACCTATAATTCACCCCTCCACTTT. This encodes CAWSGAGGTYNSPLHF.

This chain connects TRBV11-2 to TRBJ2-7; unclear D gene. V was cut by 0 bases and J by 7 bases, with 7 bases left in between. Germline V lookup: CDR1 SGHAT, CDR2 FQNNGV. The CDR3 has 12 amino acids. DNA of the CDR3: TGTGCCAGCAGCTTAGAGAGTTCGGAGCAGTACTTC. This translates into CASSLESSEQYF.

This clone was seen a single time. The J gene is TRBJ2-2, the V gene TRBV21-1; the table's D call, TRBD2, has no DNA check behind it. TRBV21-1 is described as a pseudogene. The CDR3 consists of 11 residues. CDR3 region: CASGRSGELFF. The CDR3 nucleotides are TGTGCCAGCGGTCGGTCCGGGGAGCTGTTTTTT.

This CDR3 reads CASSLAGGAYNEQFF. The CDR3 nucleotides are TGTGCCAGCTCACTTGCAGGGGGTGCCTACAATGAGCAGTTCTTC. The chain uses TRBV18 and TRBJ2-1; 7 bases fit TRBD1. With 4 bases clipped from V and 2 bases from J, the junction kept 5 bases outside the gene matches. The CDR3 spans 15 residues. Germline V gives CDR1 KGHSH, CDR2 LQKENI.

J is TRBJ2-7 and V is TRBV10-1; D gene uncertain. The germline gives CDR1 WNHNN, CDR2 SYGVQD (reference sequence). The V end was cut by 0 bases, the J end by 6 bases, with 9 bases between. The CDR3 covers 13 residues. CDR3 sequence reads: CASSESGQVEQYF. As DNA, the CDR3 is TGCGCCAGCAGTGAGTCTGGGCAGGTCGAGCAGTACTTC.

V usage is TRBV2 and J usage is TRBJ2-1; D unresolved. Trimming took off 8 bases at V and 4 bases at J, with 12 bases between the two ends. Germline V lookup: CDR1 SNHLY, CDR2 FYNNEI. The CDR3 covers 13 residues. This CDR3 reads CASAGRRYNEQFF. CDR3 nucleotide sequence: TGTGCCAGCGCCGGACGTAGATACAATGAGCAGTTCTTC.

The genes are TRBV7-9 and TRBJ1-2; TRBD1 is a possible D gene (5 bases). V lost 6 bases to trimming and J lost 8 bases, with 13 bases between them. Germline CDR1 and CDR2: SEHNR and FQNEAQ (reference sequence). The CDR3 has 12 residues. The CDR3 DNA is TGTGCCAGCAGTTTTAAACAGGAGGGCTACACCTTC. The encoded protein is CASSFKQEGYTF.

The chain is built from TRBV5-1 and TRBJ2-7; D possibly corresponds to TRBD2 (5 bases). The CDR3 length is 16 residues. Trimming removed 1 base from V and 2 bases from J, with 16 bases in between. The germline V gene has CDR1 SGHRS and CDR2 YFSETQ. The CDR3 bases are TGCGCCAGCAGCTTGATGGTGGGGAGAAAAACCTACGAGCAGTACTTC. Protein: CASSLMVGRKTYEQYF.